This T cell receptor beta chain was identified during a study of PD-1 blockade in mismatch repair-deficient tumors. The TCR-sequenced patients were a few responders to pembrolizumab. Method: immunoSEQ multiplex PCR; TCRdb's copy keeps in-frame clones and lacks some. This sample has 100,000 to 150,000 clones, with around 87% found just once. The length of the CDR3 is 14 residues. The germline V gene has CDR1 SGDLS and CDR2 YYNGEE. V gave up 4 bases and J gave up 3 bases; unmatched junction bases: 6. Material: peripheral blood, obtained 44 weeks after starting pembrolizumab. V and J are TRBV9 and TRBJ2-7; TRBD1 matches at 8 bases. This TCR came from an adult with mismatch repair-deficient cancer. CDR3 sequence (DNA): TGTGCCAGCAGCCCGAGGGACAGGAGCTACGAGCAGTACTTC. This encodes CASSPRDRSYEQYF.